These 22 T cell receptor beta chains came from one sample sequenced in a study of identical twins. Each CDR3 protein gets one entry after TCRdb re-called the 5' RACE reads with MiXCR. In the table there are 1.5 million to 2 million distinct CDR3 sequences, roughly a third of which are singletons. Sequencing was carried out using cord blood. These TCRs come from a newborn girl in good health.

The chain has TRBV29-1 and TRBJ2-1, with 13 positions matching TRBD2. The germline V gene encodes CDR1 SQVTM and CDR2 ANQGSEA. With V trimmed by 7 bases and J by 9 bases, 12 bases remained unmatched. This CDR3 spans 15 amino acids. CDR3 nucleotides: TGCAGCGCCCACGTGACTAGCGGGAGGATTGGTGAGCAGTTCTTC. This translates into CSAHVTSGRIGEQFF.

The chain links TRBV5-1 to TRBJ2-4; D is possibly TRBD2 (5 bases). The CDR3 spans 11 residues. CDR1 is SGHRS, CDR2 YFSETQ, per germline. The V end lost 4 bases, the J end lost 9 bases, and 8 bases lay between the germline ends. The CDR3 reads CASSTAGIQYF. The CDR3 region has the DNA TGCGCCAGCAGCACCGCGGGCATTCAGTACTTC. Based on the CDR3 plus reference TRBV5-1 and TRBJ2-4, the full variable domain is KAGVTQTPRYLIKTRGQQVTLSCSPISGHRSVSWYQQTPGQGLQFLFEYFSETQRNKGNFPGRFSGRQFSNSRSEMNVSTLELGDSALYLCASSTAGIQYFGAGTRLSVL.

This clonotype was recorded a few times. A read error may account for a junction end that differs from germline. V is TRBV4-2 and J is TRBJ2-3; the match to TRBD2 covers 7 bases. Germline V CDR1 and CDR2: LGHNA, YNFKEQ. The CDR3 runs to 16 residues. The CDR3 loop reads CASTQAGLGSGDTQYF. For the CDR3, the DNA is TGTGCCAGCACCCAAGCCGGACTAGGGTCTGGAGATACGCAGTATTTT.

This clonotype was seen a handful of times. This rearrangement joins TRBV20-1 to TRBJ2-5, with TRBD1 identical over 8 bases. The CDR3 spans 14 residues. Trimming at V came to 3 bases and at J to 6 bases, leaving 9 bases not matched to a gene. The germline V gene has CDR1 DFQATT and CDR2 SNEGSKA (reference sequence). CDR3 amino acids: CSASGVGQGKTQYF. The CDR3 nucleotides read TGCAGTGCTAGTGGAGTCGGACAGGGAAAGACCCAGTACTTC.

In DNA form, the CDR3 reads TGTGCCATCACCAGGGGACCCTACGAGCAGTACTTC. This translates into CAITRGPYEQYF. The chain couples TRBV28 to TRBJ2-7; tentative D call: TRBD1 (6 bases). This CDR3 contains 12 residues. V lost 10 bases to trimming and J lost 2 bases, with 12 bases between them. Germline V gene data show CDR1 as MDHEN and CDR2 as SYDVKM.

The gene calls are TRBV11-2 and TRBJ2-6; D gene ambiguous. V dropped 3 bases and J dropped 0 bases, with 12 bases sitting between them. The germline V gene encodes CDR1 SGHAT and CDR2 FQNNGV. CDR3 length equals 17 residues. CDR3 residues: CASSFWQEFSGANVLTF. The CDR3, as DNA: TGTGCCAGCAGCTTTTGGCAGGAGTTCTCTGGGGCCAACGTCCTGACTTTC. Full variable domain (missing parts from reference TRBV11-2 and TRBJ2-6): EAGVAQSPRYKIIEKRQSVAFWCNPISGHATLYWYQQILGQGPKLLIQFQNNGVVDDSQLPKDRFSAERLKGVDSTLKIQPAKLEDSAVYLCASSFWQEFSGANVLTFGAGSRLTVL.

This clonotype has just a few counts. The V call is TRBV28, the J call TRBJ1-5; D not resolved. V lost 6 bases, J lost 1 base, and 16 bases lay in between. The CDR3 has 16 amino acids. CDR1 and CDR2 (germline): MDHEN, SYDVKM. CDR3 nucleotide sequence: TGTGCCAGCAGCCCCACCATTCATGGGAGCAATCAGCCCCAGCATTTT. Protein sequence: CASSPTIHGSNQPQHF.

This clonotype was counted a few times. V and J are TRBV7-8 and TRBJ2-3; 12 bases are shared with TRBD2. Germline V CDR1 and CDR2: SGHVS, FQNEAQ. The CDR3 runs 17 residues. After removal of 5 bases from V and 0 bases from J, the junction contained 6 bases not matched to a gene. Here the CDR3 reads CASSQTLAGGSTDTQYF. The DNA for the CDR3 is TGTGCCAGCAGCCAAACCCTAGCGGGAGGGAGCACAGATACGCAGTATTTT.

The genes are TRBV6-1 and TRBJ1-2; 7 bases are shared with TRBD1. V was clipped by 0 bases and J by 4 bases; unmatched bases: 8. The CDR3 extends over 16 amino acids. Germline CDR1 MNHNS, CDR2 SASEGT. CDR3 nucleotides: TGTGCCAGCAGTGAAGCGCCCGACAGGGTTCTCTATGGCTACACCTTC. It yields the protein CASSEAPDRVLYGYTF.

J is TRBJ2-3 and V is TRBV20-1, with 10 positions matching TRBD1. Germline-derived CDR1 and CDR2 are DFQATT and SNEGSKA (reference sequence). CDR3 length: 15 residues. The ends lost 6 bases at V and 1 base at J; junction bases unmatched: 7. Here the CDR3 DNA reads TGCAGTGCGCTTCCCGGGACAGGGGGCACAGATACGCAGTATTTT. Its translation: CSALPGTGGTDTQYF.

The chain uses TRBV21-1 and TRBJ2-7; TRBD1 is taken as the D call from the table, unchecked against the DNA. TRBV21-1 is marked as a pseudogene. The CDR3 has 16 residues. CDR3 loop: CASSNTGHPTSYEQYF. CDR3 in DNA: TGTGCCAGCAGCAATACGGGACACCCAACGTCCTACGAGCAGTACTTC.

V gene TRBV5-6 combines with J gene TRBJ1-6; D is uncertain. Deletions cut 7 bases from V and 0 bases from J, with 20 bases between. The germline gives CDR1 SGHDT, CDR2 YYEEEE. This CDR3 has 18 residues. CDR3 coding DNA: TGTGCCAGCGGACGGATCAGTCTCACCAGCTCCTATAATTCACCCCTCCACTTT. It encodes CASGRISLTSSYNSPLHF.

This clonotype was seen more than once but under ten times. The chain combines TRBV5-1 with TRBJ2-5; D remains ambiguous. Germline values: CDR1 SGHRS, CDR2 YFSETQ. The germline V and J ends were trimmed by 0 bases and 5 bases, with 14 bases remaining between them. This CDR3 comprises 15 residues. The CDR3 loop reads CASSLAATRQETQYF. For the CDR3, the DNA is TGCGCCAGCAGCTTGGCCGCTACCCGGCAGGAGACCCAGTACTTC.

The rearrangement joins TRBV6-5 to TRBJ2-5, with D tentatively TRBD1 (6 bases). The CDR3 runs to 18 residues. The V gene lost 0 bases and the J gene lost 2 bases, with 19 bases spanning the gap. CDR1 is MNHEY and CDR2 is SVGAGI in the germline V gene. CDR3 in DNA: TGTGCCAGCAGTTACTCTGCCCAACCAGGGGTGGGGCAAGAGACCCAGTACTTC. Its protein product is CASSYSAQPGVGQETQYF.

In this sample, this clonotype turned up many times. The V call is TRBV4-2, the J call TRBJ2-1, with 10 bases that match TRBD2. V trimming: 1 base; J trimming: 5 bases; junction bases outside the gene matches: 11. The CDR3 runs to 18 residues. CDR1 and CDR2 from the germline V gene are LGHNA and YNFKEQ. This CDR3 reads CASSQVSETSGNHNEQFF. The DNA of the CDR3 is TGTGCCAGCAGCCAAGTATCGGAAACTAGCGGGAACCACAATGAGCAGTTCTTC.

A word on this clonotype: At one of its ends the junction is not consistent with the germline gene, which may arise from a read error. The chain recombines TRBV5-1 with TRBJ2-1; 7 nucleotides agree with TRBD2. This CDR3 has 16 amino acids. Germline CDR1 reads SGHRS; CDR2 reads YFSETQ. CDR3 sequence reads: CANSFKRDSAYNEQFF. CDR3 nucleotides: TGCGCCAACAGCTTCAAGCGGGACTCAGCCTACAATGAGCAGTTCTTC.

This clonotype was counted at least ten times. The V gene is TRBV29-1, the J gene TRBJ2-5, with TRBD1 identical over 7 bases. The V gene end was trimmed by 7 bases and the J gene end by 3 bases; junction bases not matched to a gene: 8. Germline CDR1 reads SQVTM; CDR2 reads ANQGSEA. The CDR3 runs to 13 residues. The CDR3 bases are TGCAGCGCAAAACAGGGGAGAGAAGAGACCCAGTACTTC. Translating it yields CSAKQGREETQYF. Based on the CDR3 plus reference TRBV29-1 and TRBJ2-5, the full variable domain is SAVISQKPSRDICQRGTSLTIQCQVDSQVTMMFWYRQQPGQSLTLIATANQGSEATYESGFVIDKFPISRPNLTFSTLTVSNMSPEDSSIYLCSAKQGREETQYFGPGTRLLVL.

This clonotype was seen many times. The genes are TRBV27 and TRBJ2-3; D unclear. V was trimmed by 2 bases and J by 4 bases, leaving 7 bases between them. Per the germline V gene, CDR1 is MNHEY and CDR2 is SMNVEV (reference sequence). The CDR3 is 13 amino acids. CDR3 sequence reads: CASSLRLADTQYF. The CDR3 DNA is TGTGCCAGCAGTTTACGTCTAGCAGATACGCAGTATTTT.

This chain uses TRBV9 with TRBJ2-4; no clear D gene. TRBJ2-7 matches the DNA end more closely, so the J call is doubtful. Germline V gene lookup returns CDR1 SGDLS and CDR2 YYNGEE. This CDR3 comprises 15 residues. This CDR3 reads CASSVEATLPHEQYF. The CDR3 DNA reads TGTGCCAGCAGCGTAGAGGCTACCCTTCCCCACGAGCAGTACTTC.

The sample holds a few counts of this clonotype. The rearrangement links TRBV27 to TRBJ2-1; 8 bases line up with TRBD2. Germline assignment: CDR1 MNHEY and CDR2 SMNVEV (reference sequence). The trim removed 10 bases at V and 0 bases at J, leaving 8 bases unmatched. CDR3 length equals 15 residues. In DNA, the CDR3 is TGTGCCATCAGACGGGGGGGGAGCTCCTACAATGAGCAGTTCTTC. Translation: CAIRRGGSSYNEQFF.

A note on this clonotype: A far more abundant clone sits one base away, making this likely a read error. The chain recombines TRBV6-5 with TRBJ2-1, with 9 bases identical to TRBD2. The CDR3 contains 15 residues. The V gene's germline CDR1 is MNHEY and CDR2 SVGAGI. With 6 bases clipped from V and 0 bases from J, the junction kept 3 bases outside the gene matches. DNA of the CDR3: TGTGCCAGCAGGTCGACTAGCGGCTCCTACAATGAGCAGTTCTTC. The encoded protein is CASRSTSGSYNEQFF.

This clonotype was seen repeatedly, ten times or more. The chain is built from TRBV29-1 and TRBJ2-1; TRBD2 aligns across 8 bases. J lost 5 bases, V lost 6 bases, and 6 bases had no gene match. Looked up from germline, CDR1 is SQVTM and CDR2 is ANQGSEA. The CDR3 length is 13 residues. The CDR3 protein is CSVSGGDNNEQFF. The CDR3 DNA reads TGCAGCGTAAGCGGGGGAGACAACAATGAGCAGTTCTTC.